These T cell receptor beta chains were read from a single sample in a study of fetal regulatory T cell absence and autoimmunity. Clones were read by immunoSEQ multiplex PCR, and TCRdb kept only the in-frame ones, dropping some. The sample consists of around 100,000 clones, less than 80% of them appearing once. The source material was pancreas tissue. The source is a male donor with IPEX syndrome. The CDR3 runs from the conserved cysteine through the conserved F or W. D genes are given only for firm matches. Clone size is not always given. Where it is, it says once, few, many or a class for expanded clones.

clone size	D gene	V gene	J gene	CDR3 protein	CDR3 DNA
-	-	TRBV6-5	TRBJ1-3	CASSYDRGNTIYF	TGTGCCAGCAGTTACGACAGGGGAAACACCATATATTTT
-	TRBD2	TRBV5-1	TRBJ2-2	CASSFQGTSLNTGELFF	TGCGCCAGCAGCTTCCAGGGGACTAGCCTGAACACCGGGGAGCTGTTTTTT
-	TRBD1	TRBV7-2	TRBJ2-6	CASSLEGASGANVLTF	TGTGCCAGCAGCTTAGAGGGGGCATCTGGGGCCAACGTCCTGACTTTC
-	TRBD1	TRBV5-4	TRBJ2-2	CASSLAGQGTGELFF	TGTGCCAGCAGCTTGGCGGGACAGGGCACCGGGGAGCTGTTTTTT
few	TRBD2	TRBV5-1	TRBJ2-1	CASSYGLAGDYNEQFF	TGCGCCAGCAGCTACGGACTAGCGGGGGATTACAATGAGCAGTTCTTC
-	-	TRBV16	TRBJ2-3	CASSQYRDTSDTQYF	TGTGCCAGCAGCCAATACCGGGACACTTCAGATACGCAGTATTTT
few	TRBD1	TRBV27	TRBJ1-1	CASRGQGRNTEAFF	TGTGCCAGCAGGGGACAGGGGAGAAACACTGAAGCTTTCTTT
-	-	TRBV4-2	TRBJ1-3	CASSQQGNTIYF	TGTGCCAGCAGCCAACAGGGAAACACCATATATTTT
-	-	TRBV7-2	TRBJ2-1	CASRFPYNEQFF	TGTGCCAGCAGGTTCCCCTACAATGAGCAGTTCTTC
-	TRBD2	TRBV5-4	TRBJ2-5	CASSLAGGGLQETQYF	TGTGCCAGCAGCTTGGCCGGCGGGGGACTCCAAGAGACCCAGTACTTC
-	-	TRBV7-8	TRBJ1-3	CASSLGGGSGNTIYF	TGTGCCAGCAGCTTAGGGGGGGGCTCTGGAAACACCATATATTTT
-	-	TRBV6-6	TRBJ2-7	CASSSTGIETYEQYF	TGTGCCAGCAGTTCTACAGGGATAGAAACCTACGAGCAGTACTTC
-	-	TRBV10-3	TRBJ1-5	CAISEFRTDSNQPQHF	TGTGCCATCAGTGAGTTTAGAACAGATAGCAATCAGCCCCAGCATTTT
-	-	TRBV7-6	TRBJ1-4	CASSSGVGNEKLFF	TGTGCCAGCAGCTCCGGGGTCGGCAATGAAAAACTGTTTTTT
few	-	TRBV7-8	TRBJ2-7	CASSFQGSEQYF	TGTGCCAGCAGCTTTCAGGGGTCCGAGCAGTACTTC
-	-	TRBV6-1	TRBJ2-4	CASTSITGFKNIQYF	TGTGCCAGCACCAGCATTACAGGTTTCAAAAACATTCAGTACTTC
-	-	TRBV7-8	TRBJ2-1	CASSPSIGTPWEQFF	TGTGCCAGCAGCCCTAGCATCGGGACCCCTTGGGAGCAGTTCTTC
few	-	TRBV10-3	TRBJ1-2	CAISEDTNYGYTF	TGTGCCATCAGTGAGGACACTAACTATGGCTACACCTTC
-	-	TRBV10-2	TRBJ2-7	CASSEAPVGAYEQYF	TGCGCCAGCAGTGAGGCTCCCGTTGGGGCTTACGAGCAGTACTTC
-	TRBD1	TRBV19	TRBJ2-3	CASSIQGVTDTQYF	TGTGCCAGTAGTATCCAGGGGGTCACAGATACGCAGTATTTT
-	TRBD2	TRBV29-1	TRBJ2-1	CSVESFLAGGHPNEQFF	TGCAGCGTTGAATCCTTTCTAGCGGGGGGGCATCCCAATGAGCAGTTCTTC
-	TRBD1	TRBV6-1	TRBJ1-3	CASSEPGQGAGNTIYF	TGTGCCAGCAGTGAACCGGGACAGGGGGCTGGAAACACCATATATTTT
few	TRBD1	TRBV4-2	TRBJ1-1	CASSQVQGLNTEAFF	TGTGCCAGCAGCCAAGTACAGGGGCTGAACACTGAAGCTTTCTTT
-	TRBD1	TRBV5-1	TRBJ1-1	CASSRGPEAFF	TGCGCCAGCAGCAGGGGGCCTGAAGCTTTCTTT
many	-	TRBV19	TRBJ1-3	CASSRPGLSGNTIYF	TGTGCCAGTAGTCGGCCGGGGCTCTCTGGAAACACCATATATTTT
-	-	TRBV27	TRBJ2-5	CASSSLTGRETQYF	TGTGCCAGCAGTTCACTTACAGGGAGGGAGACCCAGTACTTC
-	-	TRBV2	TRBJ1-2	CASKGEANYGYTF	TGTGCCAGCAAAGGGGAGGCTAACTATGGCTACACCTTC
-	-	TRBV15	TRBJ1-3	CATSRGGSGNTIYF	TGTGCCACCAGCAGAGGGGGCTCTGGAAACACCATATATTTT
-	TRBD2	TRBV19	TRBJ2-3	CASSGTSGVTDTQYF	TGTGCCAGTAGTGGCACTAGCGGGGTTACAGATACGCAGTATTTT
few	-	TRBV5-4	TRBJ2-7	CASSLGPAGYEQYF	TGTGCCAGCAGCTTGGGACCTGCCGGCTACGAGCAGTACTTC
medium-sized	-	TRBV10-3	TRBJ2-3	CAIRPTRRDTDTQYF	TGTGCCATCAGGCCAACTAGGAGGGACACAGATACGCAGTATTTT
-	TRBD2	TRBV19	TRBJ2-7	CASSIASGASYEQYF	TGTGCCAGTAGTATAGCAAGCGGGGCCTCCTACGAGCAGTACTTC
-	-	TRBV4-3	TRBJ1-2	CASSQAPLNYGYTF	TGCGCCAGCAGCCAAGCACCGCTTAACTATGGCTACACCTTC
-	-	TRBV10-1	TRBJ1-1	CASSEPQGNTEAFF	TGCGCCAGCAGTGAGCCGCAGGGAAACACTGAAGCTTTCTTT
-	TRBD2	TRBV9	TRBJ2-1	CASSPKEGLAGVFEQFF	TGTGCCAGCAGCCCGAAAGAAGGACTAGCGGGGGTCTTTGAGCAGTTCTTC
-	TRBD1	TRBV5-4	TRBJ2-7	CASRPGTDYEQYF	TGTGCCAGCAGACCCGGGACAGACTACGAGCAGTACTTC
-	-	TRBV12-5	TRBJ2-3	CASREGDTQYF	TGTGCTAGTCGCGAGGGGGATACGCAGTATTTT
-	TRBD1	TRBV7-9	TRBJ1-1	CASSLVSPGQENTEAFF	TGTGCCAGCAGCTTAGTTTCCCCGGGACAGGAGAACACTGAAGCTTTCTTT
-	TRBD1	TRBV6-5	TRBJ1-2	CASSTGDYGYTF	TGTGCCAGCAGTACAGGGGACTATGGCTACACCTTC
-	-	TRBV30	TRBJ1-1	CAVGRGTEAFF	TGCGCTGTAGGCCGGGGGACTGAAGCTTTCTTT
-	-	TRBV29-1	TRBJ2-7	CSVAGSYEQYF	TGCAGCGTTGCGGGCTCCTACGAGCAGTACTTC
-	-	TRBV15	TRBJ1-2	CATSDGVGYTF	TGTGCCACCAGCGACGGGGTGGGCTACACCTTC
-	-	TRBV5-5	TRBJ2-7	CASCGPRPYEQYF	TGTGCCAGCTGCGGACCTCGCCCCTACGAGCAGTACTTC
-	-	TRBV6-5	TRBJ2-1	CASSYRGDSYNEQFF	TGTGCCAGCAGTTATCGCGGGGACTCCTACAATGAGCAGTTCTTC
-	-	TRBV7-8	TRBJ1-5	CASSLVYRGSEPQHF	TGTGCCAGCAGCTTAGTATATCGGGGCTCGGAGCCCCAGCATTTT
-	-	TRBV7-2	TRBJ2-1	CASSNYVLSNNEQFF	TGTGCCAGCAGCAATTATGTACTTTCAAACAATGAGCAGTTCTTC
-	-	TRBV7-2	TRBJ1-3	CASSLGPADGNTIYF	TGTGCCAGCAGCCTAGGGCCGGCAGATGGAAACACCATATATTTT
-	-	TRBV4-1	TRBJ2-3	CASSQLRPLWNTDTQYF	TGCGCCAGCAGCCAGCTGCGCCCTTTATGGAACACAGATACGCAGTATTTT
few	TRBD1	TRBV2	TRBJ1-2	CATIGQGHRYGYTF	TGTGCCACCATTGGACAGGGCCATCGCTATGGCTACACCTTC
-	-	TRBV30	TRBJ1-2	CAWTAGTLGYGYTF	TGTGCCTGGACGGCAGGGACCTTGGGCTATGGCTACACCTTC
-	-	TRBV5-1	TRBJ2-5	CASSLSVQETQYF	TGCGCCAGCAGCTTGTCCGTCCAAGAGACCCAGTACTTC